These 32 T cell receptor beta chains originate from one sample sequenced in a study of blood T cell repertoires in COVID-19 (dated by TCRdb to the early 2020s). The library was built by means of the immunoSEQ multiplex PCR assay. Sourced from immuneACCESS, this table was stored by TCRdb with only in-frame sequences that have V and J called. A share of the clones is absent; for the studies checked, an unresolved V gene accounts for under half, and the remainder has no known explanation. The sample has under 250,000 clones on record, around 90% of them singletons. Under 3.5% of the sample belongs to the ten largest clones. Sequencing was carried out using peripheral blood. Source of these receptors: a man aged 25 to 45 with COVID-19, enrolled during active disease.

The J gene is TRBJ2-5, the V gene TRBV7-9, with 10 bases matching TRBD2. This CDR3 comprises 17 residues. The germline gives CDR1 SEHNR, CDR2 FQNEAQ (reference sequence). The V segment lost 0 bases and the J segment 1 base; nucleotides outside the gene matches: 5. CDR3 coding DNA: TGTGCCAGCAGCTTAGCGCGACTAGCGGGCTCCCAAGAGACCCAGTACTTC. Amino acid sequence: CASSLARLAGSQETQYF.

The chain joins TRBV19 to TRBJ2-1, with 10 bases aligning to TRBD1. The germline CDR1 and CDR2 sequences are LNHDA and SQIVND (reference sequence). CDR3 length: 17 amino acids. The J segment lost 7 bases and the V segment lost 3 bases, leaving 12 bases of the junction unmatched. The CDR3 nucleotides are TGTGCCAGTAGTATCAGAATTGGGGGACAGGGGTGGAATGAGCAGTTCTTC. Amino acid sequence: CASSIRIGGQGWNEQFF.

V gene TRBV7-2 combines with J gene TRBJ1-2, with a weak D call TRBD1 (6 bases). This CDR3 contains 14 residues. V lost 5 bases, J lost 6 bases, and 16 bases lay in between. The germline V gene encodes CDR1 SGHTA and CDR2 FQGNSA. This CDR3 is CASSTSQGTDGYTF. The CDR3, as DNA: TGTGCCAGCAGCACTTCACAGGGAACGGATGGCTACACCTTC.

As concerns this clone: Within the sample, other DNA sequences also encode this same CDR3. The rearrangement joins TRBV18 to TRBJ2-3; no reliable D call. Deletions cut 0 bases from V and 0 bases from J, with 4 bases between. Germline V lookup: CDR1 KGHSH, CDR2 LQKENI. The CDR3 contains 14 residues. As DNA, the CDR3 is TGTGCCAGCTCACCACCGACTAGCACAGATACGCAGTATTTT. This codes for CASSPPTSTDTQYF.

The rearrangement links TRBV28 to TRBJ2-2; 10 nucleotides agree with TRBD1. The CDR3 consists of 15 residues. The V and J ends lost 7 bases and 1 base, in that order; junction bases with no gene match: 3. Per germline, CDR1 MDHEN and CDR2 SYDVKM. CDR3: CASNRDRGNTGELFF. The DNA for the CDR3 is TGTGCCAGCAATAGGGACAGGGGGAACACCGGGGAGCTGTTTTTT.

This clone was found once. The J gene is TRBJ1-5, the V gene TRBV5-6, with TRBD1 matching over 7 bases. CDR3 length equals 14 residues. The trim removed 1 base at V and 6 bases at J, leaving 4 bases unmatched. Germline V gene lookup returns CDR1 SGHDT and CDR2 YYEEEE. Here the CDR3 reads CASSLRGQGQPQHF. As DNA, the CDR3 is TGTGCCAGCAGCTTGAGGGGGCAGGGTCAGCCCCAGCATTTT.

V and J are TRBV3-1 (or the pseudogene TRBV3-2) and TRBJ2-7; D unclear. Germline CDR1 is LGHDT and CDR2 is YNNKEL (reference sequence). The V and J ends lost 6 bases and 0 bases respectively, with 9 bases between them. This CDR3 has 13 residues. The CDR3 loop is CASSPGSSYEQYF. CDR3 in DNA: TGTGCCAGCAGTCCAGGCTCCTCCTACGAGCAGTACTTC.

J is TRBJ1-2 and V is TRBV18, with a weak D call TRBD1 (5 bases). The CDR3 spans 16 residues. V was cut by 1 base and J by 4 bases, with 16 bases left in between. Germline CDR1 reads KGHSH; CDR2 reads LQKENI. The CDR3 sequence is CASSPRNRDSLYGYTF. In DNA, the CDR3 is TGTGCCAGCTCACCACGAAACCGAGACAGTCTCTATGGCTACACCTTC.

This chain uses TRBV30 with TRBJ1-5; TRBD1 agrees at 9 bases. The CDR3 consists of 12 residues. The junction had 0 bases not matched to a gene; V was cut back by 5 bases and J by 4 bases. Germline V gene sequence: CDR1 GTSNPN, CDR2 SVGIG (reference sequence). In DNA, the CDR3 is TGTGCCTGGGGGACAGGGAATCAGCCCCAGCATTTT. Encoded protein: CAWGTGNQPQHF.

This chain connects TRBV6-2 or TRBV6-3 to TRBJ1-5; TRBD1 might be the D (5 bases). V shed 2 bases and J shed 2 bases, with 13 bases lying between them. This CDR3 comprises 16 residues. Germline V gives CDR1 MNHEY, CDR2 SVGEGT. CDR3 sequence (DNA): TGTGCCAGCAGTTACGGTAGGGGCAACGGCAATCAGCCCCAGCATTTT. Translating it yields CASSYGRGNGNQPQHF.

The V gene is TRBV19, the J gene TRBJ1-2; the match to TRBD1 covers 9 bases. Germline CDR1 is LNHDA and CDR2 is SQIVND (reference sequence). Trimming took 7 bases from V and 8 from J; bases not matched to a gene: 23. CDR3 length equals 18 residues. The CDR3 nucleotides read TGTGCCAGTAAAACCCCACCCCCAAAGAGGGACAGGGTAGGCGGCTACACCTTC. Translation gives CASKTPPPKRDRVGGYTF.

This rearrangement joins TRBV6-5 to TRBJ1-2, with TRBD1 as a possible D gene (5 bases). Germline values: CDR1 MNHEY, CDR2 SVGAGI. The germline V and J ends were trimmed by 4 bases and 1 base, with 10 bases remaining between them. The CDR3 sequence is 14 residues long. For the CDR3, the DNA is TGTGCCAGCAGTTTGACAGATTATAACTATGGCTACACCTTC. It is translated as CASSLTDYNYGYTF.

This rearrangement joins TRBV5-6 to TRBJ1-1; possible D gene TRBD1, 6 bases. The germline gives CDR1 SGHDT, CDR2 YYEEEE. Between the trimmed V and J ends, which lost 1 base and 1 base, there was a span of 14 bases. This CDR3 comprises 16 residues. The DNA for the CDR3 is TGTGCCAGCAGCTTGACAGGGAGCATTGGGAACACTGAAGCTTTCTTT. This translates into CASSLTGSIGNTEAFF.

V is TRBV2 and J is TRBJ1-1, with D possibly being TRBD1 (6 bases). Germline CDR1 reads SNHLY; CDR2 reads FYNNEI. This CDR3 spans 14 amino acids. Between the trimmed V and J ends, which lost 4 bases and 11 bases, there was a span of 20 bases. The CDR3 region has the DNA TGTGCCAGCAGTGGTGGGCAGGGGCCCCCCGAGGCTTTCTTT. Residues: CASSGGQGPPEAFF.

The V call is TRBV7-9, the J call TRBJ1-4; D is unclear. The CDR3 is 12 amino acids. CDR1 is SEHNR, CDR2 FQNEAQ, per germline (reference sequence). Trimming stripped 6 bases from V and 7 bases from J, with 9 bases between. The CDR3 region is CASRANGEKLFF. CDR3 bases: TGTGCCAGCAGGGCCAATGGTGAAAAACTGTTTTTT.

The chain links TRBV27 to TRBJ1-2; TRBD1 is a possible D gene (5 bases). V dropped 5 bases and J dropped 8 bases, with 21 bases sitting between them. This CDR3 has 15 amino acids. CDR1 is MNHEY and CDR2 is SMNVEV in the germline V gene (reference sequence). The CDR3 loop reads CASSPLGRGSMGYTF. For the CDR3, the DNA is TGTGCCAGCAGTCCCCTCGGGAGGGGTTCTATGGGCTACACCTTC.

This chain links TRBV28 with TRBJ1-1, with TRBD1 as a possible D gene (5 bases). Germline V CDR1 and CDR2: MDHEN, SYDVKM. CDR3 size: 13 residues. Trimming cost V 10 bases and J 1 base, with 13 bases left between them. CDR3 DNA: TGTGCCAACAGGAAGTCGGGGAACACTGAAGCTTTCTTT. It translates to CANRKSGNTEAFF.

This rearrangement joins TRBV4-3 to TRBJ2-7; D is unclear. Germline CDR1 LGHNA, CDR2 YSLEER. V was clipped by 1 base and J by 2 bases, with 12 bases between them. The CDR3 covers 15 residues. For the CDR3, the DNA is TGCGCCAGCAGCCAAGGATTGGTAGCAACCTACGAGCAGTACTTC. Translating it yields CASSQGLVATYEQYF.

The rearrangement links TRBV29-1 to TRBJ1-2; possible D gene TRBD1, 5 bases. V was trimmed by 6 bases and J by 0 bases, leaving 23 bases between them. Germline CDR1 is SQVTM and CDR2 is ANQGSEA. This CDR3 comprises 17 residues. The CDR3 DNA reads TGCAGCGTCGGGGACTGGGCAGGAACCCACTCTAACTATGGCTACACCTTC. It translates to CSVGDWAGTHSNYGYTF.

The chain employs TRBV6-5 and TRBJ2-2; D gene ambiguous. Trimming stripped 6 bases from V and 5 bases from J, with 10 bases between. Germline CDR1 is MNHEY and CDR2 is SVGAGI. This CDR3 is built from 13 residues. The CDR3 DNA is TGTGCCAGCAGCCCAGTTAAAACCGGGGAGCTGTTTTTT. Protein product: CASSPVKTGELFF.

This sequence joins TRBV28 and TRBJ2-7; D perhaps matches TRBD2 (5 bases). Between the trimmed V and J ends, which lost 6 bases and 2 bases, there was a span of 14 bases. This CDR3 is built from 14 residues. Germline CDR1 reads MDHEN; CDR2 reads SYDVKM. The CDR3 reads CASSLRGSAYEQYF. CDR3 nucleotides: TGTGCCAGCAGCTTAAGAGGGTCGGCCTACGAGCAGTACTTC.

The genes are TRBV5-6 and TRBJ1-1; 12 bases are shared with TRBD1. This CDR3 has 15 residues. V gave up 2 bases and J gave up 4 bases; unmatched junction bases: 3. Germline V gene lookup returns CDR1 SGHDT and CDR2 YYEEEE. DNA of the CDR3: TGTGCCAGCAGCTTTGGGACAGGGGGCCCCACTGAAGCTTTCTTT. As protein: CASSFGTGGPTEAFF.

The V and J genes are TRBV7-9 and TRBJ1-2; D call uncertain. The V end was cut by 4 bases, the J end by 0 bases, with 24 bases between. The length of the CDR3 is 19 residues. Germline CDR1 is SEHNR and CDR2 is FQNEAQ (reference sequence). CDR3 DNA: TGTGCCAGCAGCTCCCCTAGAGGTGAAATGGCACCCACTAACTATGGCTACACCTTC. Translating gives CASSSPRGEMAPTNYGYTF.

This chain connects TRBV19 to TRBJ1-5; TRBD1 matches at 7 bases. This CDR3 has 17 amino acids. The trim removed 0 bases at V and 4 bases at J, leaving 9 bases unmatched. The germline gives CDR1 LNHDA, CDR2 SQIVND (reference sequence). In DNA form, the CDR3 reads TGTGCCAGTAGTATAGATTTGGAGACAGGGAGTAATCAGCCCCAGCATTTT. As protein: CASSIDLETGSNQPQHF.

This chain connects TRBV25-1 to TRBJ1-5; perhaps TRBD1 as D (6 bases). Between the trimmed V and J ends, which lost 3 bases and 7 bases, there was a span of 19 bases. This CDR3 is 16 amino acids long. The germline V gene encodes CDR1 MGHDK and CDR2 SYGVNS. CDR3 nucleotide sequence: TGTGCCAGCAGTGATCGACATGGGGGGGGCGGACAGCCCCAGCATTTT. It specifies CASSDRHGGGGQPQHF.

The gene calls are TRBV7-3 and TRBJ2-1; a weak D match, TRBD1 (6 bases). CDR1 and CDR2 from the germline V gene are SGHTA and FQGTGA. This CDR3 is 14 amino acids long. V dropped 4 bases and J dropped 2 bases, with 9 bases sitting between them. CDR3 DNA: TGTGCCAGCAGCTCAGGACAGCCCTACAATGAGCAGTTCTTC. Its protein is CASSSGQPYNEQFF. Full variable domain (remainder filled in from reference TRBV7-3 and TRBJ2-1): GAGVSQTPSNKVTEKGKYVELRCDPISGHTALYWYRQSLGQGPEFLIYFQGTGAADDSGLPNDRFFAVRPEGSVSTLKIQRTERGDSAVYLCASSSGQPYNEQFFGPGTRLTVL.

This clone was recorded only once. J is TRBJ1-1 and V is TRBV7-2; TRBD1 matches 7 bases. The length of the CDR3 is 13 residues. The V segment lost 3 bases and the J segment 3 bases; nucleotides outside the gene matches: 1. The germline CDR1 and CDR2 sequences are SGHTA and FQGNSA. In nucleotides, the CDR3 is TGTGCCAGCAGCTTTGACAGGGACACTGAAGCTTTCTTT. Translating it yields CASSFDRDTEAFF.

V usage is TRBV6-5 and J usage is TRBJ1-2; D is undetermined. Germline CDR1 and CDR2: MNHEY and SVGAGI. The V end was cut by 0 bases, the J end by 8 bases, with 13 bases between. CDR3 size: 14 residues. The CDR3 protein is CASSYSNPREGYTF. In nucleotides, the CDR3 is TGTGCCAGCAGTTACTCGAATCCTCGGGAAGGCTACACCTTC.

This clone was found once. This chain links TRBV2 with TRBJ1-2; the D is unclear. V shed 1 base and J shed 7 bases, with 10 bases lying between them. Germline assignment: CDR1 SNHLY and CDR2 FYNNEI. The CDR3 is 13 amino acids. The CDR3 loop is CASSEDIPSGYTF. DNA for the CDR3: TGTGCCAGCAGTGAAGACATCCCTTCTGGCTACACCTTC.

The sample holds one count of this clone. This chain links TRBV9 with TRBJ2-3; no clear D gene. This CDR3 is 14 amino acids long. Trimming left V 0 bases short and J 9 bases short, with 14 bases between. From germline, CDR1 is SGDLS and CDR2 YYNGEE. CDR3 region: CASSVVDLAATQYF. CDR3 DNA sequence: TGTGCCAGCAGCGTAGTCGACTTAGCAGCCACGCAGTATTTT. Full variable domain (remainder filled in from reference TRBV9 and TRBJ2-3): DSGVTQTPKHLITATGQRVTLRCSPRSGDLSVYWYQQSLDQGLQFLIQYYNGEERAKGNILERFSAQQFPDLHSELNLSSLELGDSALYFCASSVVDLAATQYFGPGTRLTVL.

As for this clone: A read error may account for a junction end that differs from germline. CDR3 bases: TGTGCCAGCAGTTACTCGATACGGAGCCTAATATTC. Translating it yields CASSYSIRSLIF. V gene TRBV6-5 combines with J gene TRBJ1-2; no firm D call. This CDR3 comprises 12 residues. Germline assignment: CDR1 MNHEY and CDR2 SVGAGI.

This sequence joins TRBV19 and TRBJ1-2; D not resolved. This CDR3 comprises 12 residues. The germline CDR1 and CDR2 sequences are LNHDA and SQIVND (reference sequence). V lost 6 bases to trimming and J lost 5 bases, with 10 bases between them. Here the CDR3 reads CASSNGFYGYTF. The CDR3, as DNA: TGTGCCAGTAGCAACGGTTTTTATGGCTACACCTTC. Filled out from reference TRBV19 and TRBJ1-2, the complete variable domain reads DGGITQSPKYLFRKEGQNVTLSCEQNLNHDAMYWYRQDPGQGLRLIYYSQIVNDFQKGDIAEGYSVSREKKESFPLTVTSAQKNPTAFYLCASSNGFYGYTFGSGTRLTVV.